This T cell receptor (beta chain) was identified in a study of identical twins. TCRdb independently ran MiXCR on the 5' RACE reads; one entry per CDR3 protein. The sample records approximately 150,000 distinct CDR3 sequences, around 3.4% being singletons. In this sample, this clonotype turned up many times. This CDR3 comprises 18 residues. Germline V gene sequence: CDR1 KGHSH, CDR2 LQKENI. V shed 6 bases, J shed 4 bases, and the junction held 13 bases outside the gene matches. This clonotype originated in a man younger than 30 in good health. This chain connects TRBV18 to TRBJ2-6; TRBD1 aligns across 9 bases. Sequenced: memory T cells sorted from blood. This CDR3 is CASSVRSQGAGGANVLTF. The CDR3 DNA follows: TGTGCCAGCTCGGTCCGGTCACAGGGGGCCGGCGGGGCCAACGTCCTGACTTTC.